This TCR beta chain was identified during a study of blood T cell repertoires in COVID-19. The study counted Cohort 3 donors as recovered given two negative PCRs, clearance, or symptom resolution. This CDR3 is 15 amino acids long. Germline V gene data show CDR1 as SGHTA and CDR2 as FQGNSA. Trimming removed 3 bases from V and 7 bases from J; junction bases left unmatched: 6. Original handling: Amplification with reference gene primers provided the estimates of nucleated cell counts. Libraries were prepared by immunoSEQ multiplex PCR; TCRdb keeps only in-frame clonotypes and omits some of them. V and J calls plus clone size are reproduced from that table; the DNA served to infer D and trimming. The repertoire includes 150,000 to 200,000 clones, around four fifths of them detected once, and 10% to 15% sits in the top ten.

The chain uses TRBV7-2 and TRBJ1-6; 7 nucleotides match TRBD1. The specimen sequenced was PBMCs or T cells enriched from blood (not recorded which). The receptor was isolated from an older woman who had recovered from COVID-19. The CDR3 loop reads CASSLTGTANSPLHF. The CDR3 DNA sequence: TGTGCCAGCAGCTTGACAGGGACGGCAAATTCACCCCTCCACTTT.